This T cell receptor (beta chain) derives from a study of cytomegalovirus exposure and HLA in healthy donors. Study-wide context: The same platform was used for the roughly 120 validation repertoires as for the roughly 730 first-cohort repertoires, as reported in a later analysis.

The donors belonged to the approximately 120-subject validation cohort, separate from the approximately 670-subject first cohort. Comment on this clone: Its antigen is as yet unknown.

Regarding the study as a whole: Subsequent analysis found a tendency for first-cohort TCR clusters to co-occur within the roughly 130 validation repertoires. Confirmation in vitro established that a few CMV-associated chains were specific for CMV antigens.

Only in-frame clones appear in the TCRdb table, and some are missing; sequencing was by immunoSEQ multiplex PCR. The sample includes a few hundred thousand clones, just over 85% of them seen just once. Germline-derived CDR1 and CDR2 are MNHEY and SVGAGI. CDR3 length: 15 amino acids. The ends were cut back, 10 bases at V and 4 bases at J, with 22 bases in the middle. The V gene is TRBV6-5, the J gene TRBJ1-2; the D gene is possibly TRBD1 (6 bases). The clonotype originates from a woman under 30 in good health and CMV-seronegative. Source material: PBMCs. CDR3 sequence: CATPGGGGVIYGYTF. CDR3 sequence (DNA): TGTGCCACCCCCGGGGGCGGGGGGGTGATCTATGGCTACACCTTC.